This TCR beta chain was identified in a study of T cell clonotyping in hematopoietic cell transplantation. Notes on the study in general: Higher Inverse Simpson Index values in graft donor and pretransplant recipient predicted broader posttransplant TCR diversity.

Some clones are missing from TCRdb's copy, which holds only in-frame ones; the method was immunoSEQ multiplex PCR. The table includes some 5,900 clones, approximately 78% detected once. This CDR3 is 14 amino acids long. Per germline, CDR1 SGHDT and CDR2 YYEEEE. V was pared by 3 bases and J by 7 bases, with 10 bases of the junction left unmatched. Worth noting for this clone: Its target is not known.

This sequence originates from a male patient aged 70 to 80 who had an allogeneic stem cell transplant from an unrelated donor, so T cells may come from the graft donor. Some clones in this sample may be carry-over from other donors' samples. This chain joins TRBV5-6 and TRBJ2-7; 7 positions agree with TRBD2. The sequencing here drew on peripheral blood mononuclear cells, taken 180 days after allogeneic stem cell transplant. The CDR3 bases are TGTGCCAGCAGCTATGGACTAGAGACGGGGGAGCAGTACTTC. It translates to CASSYGLETGEQYF.